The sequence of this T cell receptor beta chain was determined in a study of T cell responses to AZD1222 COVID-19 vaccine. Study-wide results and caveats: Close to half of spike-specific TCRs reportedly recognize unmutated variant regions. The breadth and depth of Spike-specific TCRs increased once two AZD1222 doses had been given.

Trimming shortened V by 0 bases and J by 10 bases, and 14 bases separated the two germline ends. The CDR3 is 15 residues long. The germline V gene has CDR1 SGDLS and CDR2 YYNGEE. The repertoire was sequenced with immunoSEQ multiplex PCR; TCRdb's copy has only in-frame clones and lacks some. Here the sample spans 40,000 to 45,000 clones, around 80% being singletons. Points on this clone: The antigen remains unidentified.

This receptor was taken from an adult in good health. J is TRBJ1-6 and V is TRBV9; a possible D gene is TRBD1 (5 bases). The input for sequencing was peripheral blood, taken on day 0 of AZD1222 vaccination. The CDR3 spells CASSVEGRGASPLHF. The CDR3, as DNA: TGTGCCAGCAGCGTAGAGGGTAGGGGAGCCTCACCCCTCCACTTT.